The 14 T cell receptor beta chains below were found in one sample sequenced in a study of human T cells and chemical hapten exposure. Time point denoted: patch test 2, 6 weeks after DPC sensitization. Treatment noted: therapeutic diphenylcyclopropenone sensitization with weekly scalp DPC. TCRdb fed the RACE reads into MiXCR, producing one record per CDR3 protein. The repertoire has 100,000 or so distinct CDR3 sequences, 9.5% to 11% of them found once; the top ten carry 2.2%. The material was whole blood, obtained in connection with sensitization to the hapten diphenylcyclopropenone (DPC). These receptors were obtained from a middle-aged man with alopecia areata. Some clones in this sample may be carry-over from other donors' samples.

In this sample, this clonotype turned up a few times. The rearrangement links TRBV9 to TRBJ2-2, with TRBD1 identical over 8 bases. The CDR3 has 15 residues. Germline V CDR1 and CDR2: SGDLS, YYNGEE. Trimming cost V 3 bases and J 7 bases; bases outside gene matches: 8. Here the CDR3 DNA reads TGTGCCAGCAGCGGGGGACAGGCCCTCATCGGGGAGCTGTTTTTT. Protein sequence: CASSGGQALIGELFF.

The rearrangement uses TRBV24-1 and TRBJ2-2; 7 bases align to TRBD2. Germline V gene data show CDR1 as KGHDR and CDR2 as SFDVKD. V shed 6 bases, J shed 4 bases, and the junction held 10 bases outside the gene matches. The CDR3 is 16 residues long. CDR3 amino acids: CATSLNPSGLTGELFF. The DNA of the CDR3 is TGTGCCACCAGTCTAAATCCTAGCGGACTCACCGGGGAGCTGTTTTTT.

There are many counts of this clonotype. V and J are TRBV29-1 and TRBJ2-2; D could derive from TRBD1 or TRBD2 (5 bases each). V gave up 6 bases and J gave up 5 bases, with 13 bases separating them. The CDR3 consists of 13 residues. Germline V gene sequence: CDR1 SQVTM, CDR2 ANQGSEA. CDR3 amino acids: CSVRTTGTGELFF. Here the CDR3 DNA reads TGCAGCGTGCGGACAACGGGAACCGGGGAGCTGTTTTTT.

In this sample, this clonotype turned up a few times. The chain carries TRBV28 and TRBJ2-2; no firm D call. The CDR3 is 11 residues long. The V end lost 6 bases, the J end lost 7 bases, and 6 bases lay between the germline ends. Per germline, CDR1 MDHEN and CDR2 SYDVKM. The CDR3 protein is CASSLYGELFF. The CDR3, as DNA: TGTGCCAGCAGCCTGTACGGGGAGCTGTTTTTT.

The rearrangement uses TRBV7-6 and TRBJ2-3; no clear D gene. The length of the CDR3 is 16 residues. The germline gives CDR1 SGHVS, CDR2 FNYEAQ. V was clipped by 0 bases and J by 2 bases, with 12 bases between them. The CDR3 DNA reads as TGTGCCAGCAGCTTAGCCGGGCCGCTCTACACAGATACGCAGTATTTT. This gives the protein CASSLAGPLYTDTQYF.

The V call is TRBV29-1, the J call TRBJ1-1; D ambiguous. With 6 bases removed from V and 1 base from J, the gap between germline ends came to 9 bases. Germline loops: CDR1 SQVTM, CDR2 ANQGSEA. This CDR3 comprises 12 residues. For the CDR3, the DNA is TGCAGCGTAGACCTATCGAACACTGAAGCTTTCTTT. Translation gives CSVDLSNTEAFF.

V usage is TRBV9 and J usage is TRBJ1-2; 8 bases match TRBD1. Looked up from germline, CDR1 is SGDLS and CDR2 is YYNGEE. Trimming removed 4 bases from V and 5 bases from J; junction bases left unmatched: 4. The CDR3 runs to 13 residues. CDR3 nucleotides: TGTGCCAGCAGCCCTGGGACAGGTTATGGCTACACCTTC. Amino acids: CASSPGTGYGYTF.

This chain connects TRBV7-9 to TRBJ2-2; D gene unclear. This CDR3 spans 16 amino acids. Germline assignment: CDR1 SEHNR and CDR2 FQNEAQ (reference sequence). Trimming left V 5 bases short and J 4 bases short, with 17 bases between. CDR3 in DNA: TGTGCCAGCAGCCCGCCGGACCAGGTCTTCACCGGGGAGCTGTTTTTT. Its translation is CASSPPDQVFTGELFF.

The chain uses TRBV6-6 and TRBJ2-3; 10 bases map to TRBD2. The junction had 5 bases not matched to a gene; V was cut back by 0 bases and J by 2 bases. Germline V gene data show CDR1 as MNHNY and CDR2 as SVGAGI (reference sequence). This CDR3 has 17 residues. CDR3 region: CASSYSASGGLTDTQYF. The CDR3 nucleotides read TGTGCCAGCAGTTACTCGGCTAGCGGGGGTCTCACAGATACGCAGTATTTT.

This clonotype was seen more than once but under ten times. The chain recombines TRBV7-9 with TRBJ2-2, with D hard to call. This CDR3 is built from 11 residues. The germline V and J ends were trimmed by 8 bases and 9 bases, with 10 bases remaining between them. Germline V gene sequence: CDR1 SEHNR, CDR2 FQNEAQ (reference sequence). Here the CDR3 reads CASWARWELFF. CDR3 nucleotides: TGTGCCAGCTGGGCGCGTTGGGAGCTGTTTTTT.

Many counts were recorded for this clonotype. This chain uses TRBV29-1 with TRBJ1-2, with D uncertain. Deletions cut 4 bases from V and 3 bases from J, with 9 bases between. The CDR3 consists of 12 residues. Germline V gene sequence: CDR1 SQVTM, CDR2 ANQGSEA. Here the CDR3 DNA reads TGCAGCGTTGTTGGAGGGTACTATGGCTACACCTTC. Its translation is CSVVGGYYGYTF.

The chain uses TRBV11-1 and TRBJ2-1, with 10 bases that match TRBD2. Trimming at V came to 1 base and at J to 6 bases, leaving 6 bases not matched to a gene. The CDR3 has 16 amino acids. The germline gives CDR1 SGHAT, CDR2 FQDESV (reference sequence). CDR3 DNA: TGTGCCAGCAGCTTAGGGCGGACTAGCGGTTCCAATGAGCAGTTCTTC. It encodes CASSLGRTSGSNEQFF. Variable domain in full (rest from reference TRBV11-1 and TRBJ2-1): EAEVAQSPRYKITEKSQAVAFWCDPISGHATLYWYRQILGQGPELLVQFQDESVVDDSQLPKDRFSAERLKGVDSTLKIQPAELGDSAMYLCASSLGRTSGSNEQFFGPGTRLTVL.

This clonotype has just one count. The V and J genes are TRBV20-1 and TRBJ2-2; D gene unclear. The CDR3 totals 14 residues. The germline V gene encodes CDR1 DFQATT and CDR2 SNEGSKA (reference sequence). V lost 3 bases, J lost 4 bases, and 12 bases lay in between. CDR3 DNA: TGCAGTGCTAGGATTTTGTCCCTCACCGGGGAGCTGTTTTTT. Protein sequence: CSARILSLTGELFF.

CDR3 nucleotides: TGTGCCAGCAGTTTACTGGGACAGGTCGCGAACACCGGGGAGCTGTTTTTT. It specifies CASSLLGQVANTGELFF. The chain uses TRBV28 and TRBJ2-2; 8 bases line up with TRBD1. The CDR3 has 17 amino acids. Germline lookup yields CDR1 MDHEN and CDR2 SYDVKM. Trimming at V came to 2 bases and at J to 0 bases, leaving 5 bases not matched to a gene. Based on the CDR3 plus reference TRBV28 and TRBJ2-2, the full variable domain is DVKVTQSSRYLVKRTGEKVFLECVQDMDHENMFWYRQDPGLGLRLIYFSYDVKMKEKGDIPEGYSVSREKKERFSLILESASTNQTSMYLCASSLLGQVANTGELFFGEGSRLTVL.